This T cell receptor beta chain was sequenced for a study of glioma-infiltrating T cells after dendritic cell vaccination. Germline V gene sequence: CDR1 GTSNPN, CDR2 SVGIG (reference sequence). The V and J ends lost 0 bases and 2 bases respectively, with 8 bases between them. This CDR3 region has 14 residues. Primers: 60 V beta forward and 13 J beta reverse. Assay: immunoSEQ multiplex PCR; the TCRdb copy retains only in-frame clones and omits some. The table lists 100,000 or so clones, around 90% of them singletons. The time point is: after dendritic cell vaccination, including at tumor progression/relapse.

The sequences come from blood, collected after dendritic cell vaccination. This chain connects TRBV30 to TRBJ2-4, with D perhaps matching TRBD2 (5 bases). This TCR came from a human donor with glioblastoma. The CDR3 is CAWSVRGPKNIQYF. The DNA for the CDR3 is TGTGCCTGGAGTGTACGAGGGCCCAAAAACATTCAGTACTTC. The complete variable domain, with remaining parts taken from reference TRBV30 and TRBJ2-4, reads SQTIHQWPATLVQPVGSPLSLECTVEGTSNPNLYWYRQAAGRGLQLLFYSVGIGQISSEVPQNLSASRPQDRQFILSSKKLLLSDSGFYLCAWSVRGPKNIQYFGAGTRLSVL.